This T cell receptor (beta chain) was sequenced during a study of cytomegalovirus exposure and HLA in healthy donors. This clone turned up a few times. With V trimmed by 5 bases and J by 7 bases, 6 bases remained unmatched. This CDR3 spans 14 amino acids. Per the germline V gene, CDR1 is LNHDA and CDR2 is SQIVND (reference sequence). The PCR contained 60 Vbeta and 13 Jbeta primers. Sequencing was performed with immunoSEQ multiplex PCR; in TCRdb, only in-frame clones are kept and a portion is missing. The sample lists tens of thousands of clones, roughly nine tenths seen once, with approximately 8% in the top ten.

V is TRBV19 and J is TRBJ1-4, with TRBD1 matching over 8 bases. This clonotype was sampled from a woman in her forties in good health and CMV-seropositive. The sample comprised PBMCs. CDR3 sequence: CASSGGQEFEKLFF. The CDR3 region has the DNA TGTGCCAGTAGTGGGGGACAGGAGTTTGAAAAACTGTTTTTT. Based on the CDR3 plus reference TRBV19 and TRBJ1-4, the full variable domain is DGGITQSPKYLFRKEGQNVTLSCEQNLNHDAMYWYRQDPGQGLRLIYYSQIVNDFQKGDIAEGYSVSREKKESFPLTVTSAQKNPTAFYLCASSGGQEFEKLFFGSGTQLSVL.